This T cell receptor (beta chain) was sequenced for a study of blood T cell repertoires in COVID-19. The CDR3 is made up of 12 amino acids. Trimming took 5 bases from V and 8 from J; bases not matched to a gene: 8. Germline CDR1 and CDR2: DFQATT and SNEGSKA (reference sequence). Only in-frame clones appear in the TCRdb table, and some are missing; sequencing was by immunoSEQ multiplex PCR. The profile covers under 250,000 clones, with 70% to 90% appearing a single time and just over 2.5% taken by the ten largest. Sequencing used peripheral blood. This chain uses TRBV20-1 with TRBJ1-2; 7 bases match TRBD1. The receptor was derived from a woman in her 70s with active or convalescent COVID-19. Here the CDR3 reads CSAGGTVDGYTF. For the CDR3, the DNA is TGCAGTGCTGGTGGGACAGTTGACGGCTACACCTTC.